The 18 T cell receptor beta chains reported below all come from one sample, sequenced in a study of cytomegalovirus exposure and HLA in healthy donors. PCR primers comprised 60 Vbeta and 13 Jbeta primers. The method was immunoSEQ multiplex PCR; TCRdb's version includes in-frame clones alone and lacks a portion of them. The sample comprises roughly 100,000 clones, around 80% of which are singletons, and about 3% rests with the top ten. The source material was PBMCs. The receptor set was obtained from a woman between 35 and 50 years old in good health and CMV-seronegative.

The chain carries TRBV7-9 and TRBJ2-7, with D possibly matching TRBD1 (6 bases). The CDR3 runs 14 residues. CDR1 and CDR2 (germline): SEHNR, FQNEAQ (reference sequence). Trimming shortened V by 2 bases and J by 3 bases, and 11 bases separated the two germline ends. The chain's CDR3 is CASSLSSGDYEQYF. DNA of the CDR3: TGTGCCAGCAGCTTAAGTTCAGGGGACTACGAGCAGTACTTC.

This sequence joins TRBV27 and TRBJ1-2; tentative D call: TRBD1 (6 bases). Trimming took 2 bases from V and 5 from J, leaving 9 bases between them. The CDR3 contains 13 residues. CDR1 and CDR2 (germline): MNHEY, SMNVEV (reference sequence). The CDR3 bases are TGTGCCAGCAGTTTAACAGGGAGATATGGCTACACCTTC. Amino acid sequence: CASSLTGRYGYTF.

The chain uses TRBV5-1 and TRBJ2-5, with a possible D match to TRBD1 (6 bases). The J call is uncertain, as TRBJ2-7 better fits the DNA end. CDR3 length: 14 residues. Per the germline V gene, CDR1 is SGHRS and CDR2 is YFSETQ. CDR3 bases: TGCGCCAGCAGCTCATGGGACACCTCCTACGAGCAGTACTTC. Its translation: CASSSWDTSYEQYF.

The gene calls are TRBV27 and TRBJ2-3; D possibly corresponds to TRBD2 (5 bases). The V end was cut by 5 bases, the J end by 4 bases, with 19 bases between. The CDR3 sequence is 16 residues long. Germline V gene sequence: CDR1 MNHEY, CDR2 SMNVEV (reference sequence). The CDR3 nucleotides are TGTGCCAGCAGTCTAGCCGCCGCTAGATTTGCAGATACGCAGTATTTT. It encodes CASSLAAARFADTQYF.

DNA for the CDR3: TGCGCCAGCAGCCTGGGACTCCTTACTAGCACAGATACGCAGTATTTT. Protein: CASSLGLLTSTDTQYF. This chain links TRBV5-1 with TRBJ2-3, with D possibly matching TRBD2 (6 bases). Germline values: CDR1 SGHRS, CDR2 YFSETQ. Trimming stripped 4 bases from V and 0 bases from J, with 15 bases between. The CDR3 extends over 16 amino acids.

The table lists this clone with a count of one. The chain recombines TRBV30 with TRBJ2-7; a weak D match, TRBD2 (6 bases). In germline, CDR1 is GTSNPN, CDR2 SVGIG (reference sequence). The CDR3 loop spans 16 amino acids. V lost 5 bases and J lost 6, with 26 bases in between. The CDR3 loop is CAWAIRTGTRRLEQYF. DNA for the CDR3: TGTGCCTGGGCCATACGCACCGGGACTCGACGACTCGAGCAGTACTTC.

The chain has TRBV30 and TRBJ2-5, with 10 bases matching TRBD2. The V and J ends lost 6 bases and 5 bases, in that order; junction bases with no gene match: 9. Looked up from germline, CDR1 is GTSNPN and CDR2 is SVGIG (reference sequence). The CDR3 totals 14 residues. CDR3 nucleotide sequence: TGTGCCTGCCCTAGCGGGGGCTCGGGGGAGACCCAGTACTTC. Its protein product is CACPSGGSGETQYF.

This clone has more than one count but fewer than ten. This chain connects TRBV10-1 to TRBJ2-1; 9 bases match TRBD2. Trimming removed 2 bases from V and 3 bases from J; junction bases left unmatched: 2. This CDR3 has 15 residues. Germline V gene sequence: CDR1 WNHNN, CDR2 SYGVQD (reference sequence). This chain's CDR3 is CASSEGSGGYNEQFF. The DNA of the CDR3 is TGCGCCAGCAGTGAGGGTAGCGGGGGCTACAATGAGCAGTTCTTC.

V and J are TRBV7-2 and TRBJ1-1; maybe TRBD1 (6 bases). CDR3 size: 15 residues. Per germline, CDR1 SGHTA and CDR2 FQGNSA. Trimming cost V 4 bases and J 1 base, with 13 bases left between them. CDR3 amino acids: CASSYSTGSNTEAFF. In DNA form, the CDR3 reads TGTGCCAGCAGCTATTCGACAGGCTCGAACACTGAAGCTTTCTTT. Full variable domain (remainder filled in from reference TRBV7-2 and TRBJ1-1): GAGVSQSPSNKVTEKGKDVELRCDPISGHTALYWYRQSLGQGLEFLIYFQGNSAPDKSGLPSDRFSAERTGGSVSTLTIQRTQQEDSAVYLCASSYSTGSNTEAFFGQGTRLTVV.

CDR3 nucleotides: TGTGCCAGCAGTTTACTCACCGGGGAGCTGTTTTTT. Protein sequence: CASSLLTGELFF. The rearrangement links TRBV7-9 to TRBJ2-2; no clear D gene. With 6 bases removed from V and 4 bases from J, the gap between germline ends came to 6 bases. This CDR3 is built from 12 residues. Looked up from germline, CDR1 is SEHNR and CDR2 is FQNEAQ (reference sequence). The variable domain in full, with the rest retrieved from reference TRBV7-9 and TRBJ2-2, is DTGVSQNPRHKITKRGQNVTFRCDPISEHNRLYWYRQTLGQGPEFLTYFQNEAQLEKSRLLSDRFSAERPKGSFSTLEIQRTEQGDSAMYLCASSLLTGELFFGEGSRLTVL.

The rearrangement joins TRBV11-2 to TRBJ1-3, with 8 bases fitting TRBD1. This CDR3 region has 18 residues. The junction had 17 bases not matched to a gene; V was cut back by 6 bases and J by 4 bases. Germline V gene data show CDR1 as SGHAT and CDR2 as FQNNGV. CDR3 coding DNA: TGTGCCAGCAGTTCCACTCCGGACACTCAGGGGGCCGGAAACACCATATATTTT. Its translation is CASSSTPDTQGAGNTIYF. Using reference TRBV11-2 and TRBJ1-3 for the parts outside the CDR3, the full variable domain is EAGVAQSPRYKIIEKRQSVAFWCNPISGHATLYWYQQILGQGPKLLIQFQNNGVVDDSQLPKDRFSAERLKGVDSTLKIQPAKLEDSAVYLCASSSTPDTQGAGNTIYFGEGSWLTVV.

This clone was observed a few times. The chain joins TRBV5-4 to TRBJ2-5; possible D gene TRBD1, 6 bases. The CDR3 is 13 residues long. Trimming pared 3 bases from V and 2 bases from J, leaving 8 bases between. In germline, CDR1 is SGHNT, CDR2 YYREEE (reference sequence). CDR3 loop: CASSSGEQETQYF. The CDR3 bases are TGTGCCAGCAGCTCAGGGGAACAAGAGACCCAGTACTTC.

The genes are TRBV30 and TRBJ1-6; D possibly corresponds to TRBD1 (5 bases). Germline V gives CDR1 GTSNPN, CDR2 SVGIG (reference sequence). This CDR3 comprises 17 residues. V lost 3 bases, J lost 6 bases, and 21 bases lay in between. The CDR3 nucleotides read TGTGCCTGGAGCGCTAGCTGGGGGGGAAGGCCTAATTCACCCCTCCACTTT. Protein: CAWSASWGGRPNSPLHF.

The chain joins TRBV28 to TRBJ2-7; 8 bases match TRBD1. V gave up 10 bases and J gave up 7 bases; unmatched junction bases: 9. CDR1 MDHEN and CDR2 SYDVKM come from the germline V gene. The CDR3 is 12 amino acids. CDR3: CATRTGMREQYF. For the CDR3, the DNA is TGTGCCACCCGGACAGGGATGAGGGAGCAGTACTTC.

The rearrangement links TRBV7-9 to TRBJ2-3; 9 positions match TRBD1. This CDR3 comprises 16 residues. CDR1 is SEHNR and CDR2 is FQNEAQ in the germline V gene (reference sequence). V shed 3 bases and J 3 bases; nucleotides not matched to a gene: 7. This CDR3 reads CASSFWGTGRTDTQYF. CDR3 coding DNA: TGTGCCAGCAGCTTTTGGGGGACAGGGAGGACAGATACGCAGTATTTT.

The V gene is TRBV4-3, the J gene TRBJ2-1, with 9 bases matching TRBD2. The CDR3 has 19 amino acids. Germline CDR1 is LGHNA and CDR2 is YSLEER. V lost 0 bases, J lost 1 base, and 10 bases stayed unmatched. This chain's CDR3 is CASSQDVLAGYPSYNEQFF. The CDR3 bases are TGCGCCAGCAGCCAAGATGTCCTAGCGGGATATCCTTCCTACAATGAGCAGTTCTTC.

V and J are TRBV7-9 and TRBJ1-1, with 8 bases identical to TRBD1. CDR1 is SEHNR, CDR2 FQNEAQ, per germline (reference sequence). Losses at the gene ends were 4 bases for V and 0 bases for J; bases not matched to a gene: 10. The CDR3 has 17 residues. CDR3 residues: CASSSGQGGMMNTEAFF. CDR3 sequence (DNA): TGTGCCAGCAGCTCCGGACAGGGTGGGATGATGAACACTGAAGCTTTCTTT.

The chain is built from TRBV28 and TRBJ1-1; the D gene is possibly TRBD1 (5 bases). The CDR3 has 14 amino acids. Trimming left V 8 bases short and J 3 bases short, with 16 bases between. Germline V gene data show CDR1 as MDHEN and CDR2 as SYDVKM. CDR3 bases: TGTGCCAGCGGTCCGACAGAGTCCTACACTGAAGCTTTCTTT. Translating gives CASGPTESYTEAFF. Full variable domain (rest looked up from reference TRBV28 and TRBJ1-1): DVKVTQSSRYLVKRTGEKVFLECVQDMDHENMFWYRQDPGLGLRLIYFSYDVKMKEKGDIPEGYSVSREKKERFSLILESASTNQTSMYLCASGPTESYTEAFFGQGTRLTVV.